This record looks at one T cell receptor (beta chain) sequence and its context. The record originates from a study of blood T cell repertoires in COVID-19. Study overall: Spain, Italy and the United States supplied samples that represented acute and convalescent COVID-19. PBMCs, B-cell-depleted T cells, or T cells provided the cDNA or gDNA that made up the material.

As originally analysed: Amplified reference gene primers provided the basis for estimating nucleated cell counts. The protocol was immunoSEQ multiplex PCR, while the TCRdb copy is restricted to in-frame clones and leaves out a portion. D and trimming were read from the DNA, whereas the V and J calls and clone size are those reported in that table. The table lists about 260,000 clones, 80% to 90% of them singletons. The sequence was collected from a young man with active or convalescent COVID-19. Specimen: peripheral blood.

CDR3 in DNA: TGTGCCAGCAGTTGGGACAAGAACACTGAAGCTTTCTTT. Translated: CASSWDKNTEAFF. V gene TRBV27 combines with J gene TRBJ1-1, with D perhaps matching TRBD1 (6 bases). Germline loops: CDR1 MNHEY, CDR2 SMNVEV (reference sequence). Trimming removed 4 bases from V and 1 base from J, with 7 bases in between. The CDR3 contains 13 residues.